This record looks at one T cell receptor (beta chain) sequence and its context. The antigen is not known. The data derive from a study of OX40 agonist ivuxolimab in advanced cancers. Study-wide background: In this cohort, patients received ivuxolimab, an agonistic anti-OX40 (CD134) antibody. Melanoma, hepatocellular carcinoma, head and neck or renal cell cancer occurred in dose-escalation patients. Overall study results and limits: Researchers did not determine the expanded peripheral T cells' antigen specificity.

Libraries were prepared by immunoSEQ multiplex PCR; TCRdb keeps only in-frame clonotypes and omits some of them. The data show 60,000 to 65,000 clones, roughly 84% seen once. Germline CDR1 and CDR2: SGDLS and YYNGEE. This CDR3 region has 15 residues. V dropped 0 bases and J dropped 7 bases, with 13 bases sitting between them. This TCR was recovered from an adult with an advanced solid tumor such as melanoma, head and neck, liver or kidney cancer. Sequencing used CD4+ or CD8+ T cells sorted from blood, obtained in a trial of the OX40 agonist ivuxolimab. The genes are TRBV9 and TRBJ1-4; no reliable D call. CDR3 nucleotide sequence: TGTGCCAGCAGCGTAGGAGGGAGGGTGGGTGAAAAACTGTTTTTT. This gives the protein CASSVGGRVGEKLFF.